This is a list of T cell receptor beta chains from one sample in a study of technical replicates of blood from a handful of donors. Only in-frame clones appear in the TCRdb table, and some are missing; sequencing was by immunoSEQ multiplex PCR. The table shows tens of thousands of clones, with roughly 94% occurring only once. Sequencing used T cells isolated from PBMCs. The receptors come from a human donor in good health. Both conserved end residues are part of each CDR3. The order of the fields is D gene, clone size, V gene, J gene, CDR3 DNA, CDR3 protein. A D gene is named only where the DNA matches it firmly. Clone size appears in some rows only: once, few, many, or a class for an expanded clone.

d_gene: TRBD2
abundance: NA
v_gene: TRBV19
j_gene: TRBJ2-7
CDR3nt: TGTGCCAGTAGTATTAGAACTAGCGGGGGCTCCTACGAGCAGTACTTC
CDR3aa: CASSIRTSGGSYEQYF

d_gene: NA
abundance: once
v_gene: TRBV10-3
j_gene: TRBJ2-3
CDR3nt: TGTGCCATCAGTGAGTCTTTGAGTAGTACAGATACGCAGTATTTT
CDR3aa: CAISESLSSTDTQYF

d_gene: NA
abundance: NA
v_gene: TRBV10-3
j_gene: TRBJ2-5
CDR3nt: TGTGCCATCAGTGGGGGACTTCCTCAAGAGACCCAGTACTTC
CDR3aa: CAISGGLPQETQYF

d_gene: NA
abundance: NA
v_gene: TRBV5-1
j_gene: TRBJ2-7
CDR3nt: TGCGCCAGCAGCTGGGACCTCGCGGGGGAGCAGTACTTC
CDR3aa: CASSWDLAGEQYF

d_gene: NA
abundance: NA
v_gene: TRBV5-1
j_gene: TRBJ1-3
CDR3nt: TGCGCCAGCAGCTTGGCCGGGAGGTCCGCCGGAAACACCATATATTTT
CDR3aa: CASSLAGRSAGNTIYF

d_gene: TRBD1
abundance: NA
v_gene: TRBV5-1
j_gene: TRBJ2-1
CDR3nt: TGCGCCAGCAAGGAGGCGGACAGGCCATCCAATGAGCAGTTCTTC
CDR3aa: CASKEADRPSNEQFF

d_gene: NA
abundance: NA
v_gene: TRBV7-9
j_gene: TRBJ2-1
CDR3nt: TGTGCCAGCAGCTTAGATCAATATGAGCAGTTCTTC
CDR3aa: CASSLDQYEQFF

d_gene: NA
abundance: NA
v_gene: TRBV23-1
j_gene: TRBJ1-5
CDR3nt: TGCGCCAGCAGTAAATGGGCATGGGCTTATAGCAATCAGCCCCAGCATTTT
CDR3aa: CASSKWAWAYSNQPQHF

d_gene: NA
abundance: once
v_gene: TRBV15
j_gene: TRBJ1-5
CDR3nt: TGTGCCACCAGCAGAGGGGGAGAAGCCGCTCGATATCAGCCCCAGCATTTT
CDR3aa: CATSRGGEAARYQPQHF

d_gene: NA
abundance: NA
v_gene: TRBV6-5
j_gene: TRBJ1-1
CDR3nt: TGTGCCAGCAGTTCCTACTCATCTAACACTGAAGCTTTCTTT
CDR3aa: CASSSYSSNTEAFF